This entry is about one TCR beta chain. Its matching antigen is unknown. Healthy bone marrow donors made up the cohort. When sampled, the donors appeared nominally healthy, though they likely had unrecorded immune exposures. The CDR3 is 15 residues long. The J segment lost 4 bases and the V segment lost 3 bases, leaving 10 bases of the junction unmatched. The germline CDR1 and CDR2 sequences are SGDLS and YYNGEE. The PCR was carried out with 60 Vbeta primers and 13 Jbeta primers. Assay used: immunoSEQ multiplex PCR; TCRdb lists only in-frame clones, some missing. The repertoire shows about 100,000 clones; the top ten hold around 0.6%. This specimen comes from a study of cytomegalovirus exposure and HLA in healthy donors. General study findings and limits: Serostatus for CMV was the only available immune exposure information. A missense DCLRE1C variant was associated with V- and J-gene trimming of TCR beta chains in a later analysis, and an independent cohort replicated the association.

Sequenced input: PBMCs. This TCR was recovered from a man in his fifties or sixties in good health and CMV-seronegative. The V call is TRBV9, the J call TRBJ2-7; TRBD1 aligns across 7 bases. For the CDR3, the DNA is TGTGCCAGCAGCGCTGGACAGGCTGCGTTTTACGAGCAGTACTTC. It translates to CASSAGQAAFYEQYF. The complete variable domain, with remaining parts taken from reference TRBV9 and TRBJ2-7, reads DSGVTQTPKHLITATGQRVTLRCSPRSGDLSVYWYQQSLDQGLQFLIQYYNGEERAKGNILERFSAQQFPDLHSELNLSSLELGDSALYFCASSAGQAAFYEQYFGPGTRLTVT.